These 2 T cell receptor beta chains came from one sample sequenced in a study of blood T cell repertoires in COVID-19. Sequencing used immunoSEQ multiplex PCR; TCRdb keeps in-frame clones, though not all of them. Seen here are about 130,000 clones, around 76% observed once, and the top ten hold 11%. Sequencing input: peripheral blood. The receptors here all came from a human donor in a cohort sampled during active COVID-19.

The rearrangement links TRBV6-5 to TRBJ2-2; D is uncertain. Trimming took off 6 bases at V and 5 bases at J, with 13 bases between the two ends. The CDR3 covers 14 residues. CDR1 is MNHEY and CDR2 is SVGAGI in the germline V gene. CDR3 residues: CASRNSSPTGELFF. The CDR3 DNA sequence: TGTGCCAGCAGGAACTCATCTCCGACCGGGGAGCTGTTTTTT.

The chain carries TRBV4-2 and TRBJ2-5; the D is unclear. This CDR3 spans 16 amino acids. V dropped 4 bases and J dropped 1 base, with 16 bases sitting between them. Per germline, CDR1 LGHNA and CDR2 YNFKEQ. The chain's CDR3 is CASSLSVGPVQETQYF. The CDR3 DNA follows: TGTGCCAGCAGCCTCTCCGTTGGGCCAGTCCAAGAGACCCAGTACTTC.